This TCR beta chain derives from a study of OX40 agonist ivuxolimab in advanced cancers. Study results and caveats: At 0.1-3.0 mg/kg, partial responders had clonal expansion among the lowest observed.

This CDR3 comprises 16 residues. Trimming cost V 0 bases and J 8 bases, with 17 bases left between them. Germline V gives CDR1 LNHDA, CDR2 SQIVND (reference sequence). TCRdb's table, derived via immunoSEQ multiplex PCR, lists solely in-frame clones and lacks some. The sample has 30,000 to 40,000 clones, roughly 91% seen once. With regard to this clone: The antigen is undetermined.

This chain links TRBV19 with TRBJ2-1; perhaps TRBD1 as D (6 bases). Here the sequenced sample was CD4+ or CD8+ T cells sorted from blood, taken in a trial of the OX40 agonist ivuxolimab. The TCR originated in an adult with an advanced solid tumor such as melanoma, head and neck, liver or kidney cancer. CDR3 in DNA: TGTGCCAGTAGTATAGAGGGGGCTCGTGGGTTCGATGAGCAGTTCTTC. It encodes CASSIEGARGFDEQFF.